Here is one T cell receptor (beta chain) with its context. These data belong to a study of regulatory T cells in long-lasting Graves disease. In germline, CDR1 is MGHRA, CDR2 YSYEKL. CDR3 length: 16 residues. Trimming left V 1 base short and J 6 bases short, with 17 bases between. Time point given: newly diagnosed GD, antithyroid drugs for less than 3 months. Isolated PBMC RNA provided the starting material for the TCR library. CDR3 regions were amplified by Arm-PCR using iRepertoire HTBI primers to build TCR beta libraries. The authors' processing: Looking across samples, the authors found 55 to 80 TRBV and some 15 TRBJ segments. TCRdb processed the multiplex PCR reads anew with MiXCR; each CDR3 protein has one entry. In this record, the V and J calls reflect TCRdb's handling and not the investigators' own analysis. The sample consists of around 470,000 distinct CDR3 sequences, roughly 15% of them appearing once.

Separately, the same data were catalogued under a study of T cells in Graves' hyperthyroidism and ophthalmopathy. This second study notes: Exclusion followed for patients with uncontrolled infection, other autoimmune disease, pregnancy or lactation. The HTBI primer set drove a first-round RT-PCR of the TCR CDR3.

The sequence came from a woman aged 50 to 60 with Graves disease. The rearrangement joins TRBV4-1 to TRBJ2-3, with D possibly matching TRBD2 (7 bases). The sample was peripheral blood mononuclear cells (PBMCs), taken at new diagnosis, from a patient treated with antithyroid drugs. The CDR3: CASSQVGGPNPDTQYF. In DNA, the CDR3 is TGCGCCAGCAGCCAAGTGGGGGGGCCTAATCCTGATACGCAGTATTTT.